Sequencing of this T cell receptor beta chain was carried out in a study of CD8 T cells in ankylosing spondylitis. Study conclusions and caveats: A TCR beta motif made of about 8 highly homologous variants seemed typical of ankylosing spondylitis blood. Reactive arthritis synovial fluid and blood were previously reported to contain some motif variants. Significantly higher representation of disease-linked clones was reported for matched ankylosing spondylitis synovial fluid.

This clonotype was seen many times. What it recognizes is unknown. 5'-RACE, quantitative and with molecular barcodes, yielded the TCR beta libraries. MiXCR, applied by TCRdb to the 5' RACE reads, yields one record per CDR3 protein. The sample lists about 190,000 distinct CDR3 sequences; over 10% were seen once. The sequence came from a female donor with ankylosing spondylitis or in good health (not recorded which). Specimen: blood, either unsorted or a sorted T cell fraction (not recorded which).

CDR3 in DNA: TGCAGTGCTGGGGGCCCCTCCGGGACCTACGAGCAGTACTTC. Amino acid sequence: CSAGGPSGTYEQYF. The chain uses TRBV20-1 and TRBJ2-7; tentatively, D is TRBD1 (6 bases). This CDR3 comprises 14 residues. The germline gives CDR1 DFQATT, CDR2 SNEGSKA (reference sequence). V was clipped by 5 bases and J by 2 bases, with 16 bases between them.